The source of this TCR beta chain is a study of graft-versus-host responses after intestinal transplantation. About the study: Tacrolimus and steroids were given for 3 to 4 years to all recipients after anti-thymocyte globulin induction.

This clone was observed a handful of times. Its antigen remains unknown. Profiled with immunoSEQ multiplex PCR; TCRdb holds only in-frame clones, not every one. The sample carries tens of thousands of clones, around 90% recorded once. Trimming left V 4 bases short and J 2 bases short, with 12 bases between. Germline-derived CDR1 and CDR2 are GTSNPN and SVGIG (reference sequence). The CDR3 totals 13 residues. The sequence came from a human donor who received an intestinal transplant. V gene TRBV30 combines with J gene TRBJ2-7; TRBD2 is a possible D gene (6 bases). The sample here was unstimulated CD8+ T cells sorted from spleen or lymph node cells, taken before intestinal transplant. This chain's CDR3 is CAWNGGSTYEQYF. CDR3 DNA: TGTGCCTGGAATGGGGGGTCCACCTACGAGCAGTACTTC.